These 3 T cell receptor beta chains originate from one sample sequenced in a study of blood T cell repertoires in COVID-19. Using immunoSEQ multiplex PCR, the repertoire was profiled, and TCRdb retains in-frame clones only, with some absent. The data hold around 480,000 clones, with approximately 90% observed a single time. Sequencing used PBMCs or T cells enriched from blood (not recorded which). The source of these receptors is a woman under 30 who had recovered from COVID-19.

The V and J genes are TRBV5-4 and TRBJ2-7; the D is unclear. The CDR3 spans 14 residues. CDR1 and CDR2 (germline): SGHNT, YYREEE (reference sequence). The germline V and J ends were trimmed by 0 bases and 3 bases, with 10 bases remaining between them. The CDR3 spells CASSLAANFYEQYF. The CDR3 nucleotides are TGTGCCAGCAGCTTGGCCGCGAACTTCTACGAGCAGTACTTC.

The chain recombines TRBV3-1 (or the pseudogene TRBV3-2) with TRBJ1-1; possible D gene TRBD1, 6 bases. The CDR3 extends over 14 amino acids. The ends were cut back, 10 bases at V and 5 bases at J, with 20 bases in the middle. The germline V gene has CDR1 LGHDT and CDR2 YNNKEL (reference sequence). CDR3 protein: CANRALGGRTEAFF. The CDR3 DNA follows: TGTGCCAACAGGGCCCTGGGAGGAAGGACTGAAGCTTTCTTT.

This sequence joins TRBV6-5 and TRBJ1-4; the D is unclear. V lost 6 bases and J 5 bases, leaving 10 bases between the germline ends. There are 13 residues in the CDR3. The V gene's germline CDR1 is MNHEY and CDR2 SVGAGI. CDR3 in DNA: TGTGCCAGCAGCACAGCAGAGAATGAAAAACTGTTTTTT. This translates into CASSTAENEKLFF.